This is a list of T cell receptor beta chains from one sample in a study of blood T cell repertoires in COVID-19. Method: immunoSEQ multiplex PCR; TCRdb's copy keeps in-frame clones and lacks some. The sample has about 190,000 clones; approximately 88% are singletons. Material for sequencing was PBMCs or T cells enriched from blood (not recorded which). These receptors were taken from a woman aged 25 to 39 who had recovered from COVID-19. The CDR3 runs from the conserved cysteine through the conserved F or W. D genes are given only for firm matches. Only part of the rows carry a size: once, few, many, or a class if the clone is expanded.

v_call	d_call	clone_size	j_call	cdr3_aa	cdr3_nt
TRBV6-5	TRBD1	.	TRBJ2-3	CASSYRGQGTDTQYF	TGTGCCAGCAGTTATAGGGGACAGGGCACAGATACGCAGTATTTT
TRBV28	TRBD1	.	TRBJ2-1	CASSLPKYRGRGDEQFF	TGTGCCAGCAGTTTACCAAAATACAGGGGGCGCGGGGATGAGCAGTTCTTC
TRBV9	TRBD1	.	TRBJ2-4	CASSVSQGAGNIQYF	TGTGCCAGCAGCGTCTCACAGGGGGCGGGAAACATTCAGTACTTC
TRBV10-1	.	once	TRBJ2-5	CASSESAGQETQYF	TGCGCCAGCAGTGAGTCGGCAGGTCAAGAGACCCAGTACTTC
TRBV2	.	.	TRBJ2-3	CASSGARAFTDTQYF	TGTGCCAGCAGTGGGGCCAGGGCATTCACAGATACGCAGTATTTT
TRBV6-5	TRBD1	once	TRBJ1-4	CASRRTGFNEKLFF	TGTGCCAGCAGGCGGACAGGCTTTAATGAAAAACTGTTTTTT
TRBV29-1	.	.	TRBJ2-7	CSVVPSSSYEQYF	TGCAGCGTTGTACCCTCCAGCTCCTACGAGCAGTACTTC
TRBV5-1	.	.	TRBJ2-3	CASSLDGSGVTDTQYF	TGCGCCAGCAGCTTGGACGGGTCAGGGGTCACAGATACGCAGTATTTT
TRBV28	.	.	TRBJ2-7	CASSLTPSSYEQYF	TGTGCCAGCAGTTTGACGCCTAGCTCCTACGAGCAGTACTTC
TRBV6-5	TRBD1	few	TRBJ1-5	CASSLNRDRNQPQHF	TGTGCCAGCAGTCTAAACCGGGACAGGAATCAGCCCCAGCATTTT
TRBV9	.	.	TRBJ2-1	CASSVVADEQFF	TGTGCCAGCAGCGTAGTTGCAGATGAGCAGTTCTTC
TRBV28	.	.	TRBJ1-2	CASSYSRGDYGYTF	TGTGCCAGCAGTTACTCCAGGGGTGACTATGGCTACACCTTC
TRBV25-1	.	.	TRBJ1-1	CASRTGDLSGAFF	TGTGCCAGCAGGACAGGTGATTTAAGTGGAGCTTTCTTT
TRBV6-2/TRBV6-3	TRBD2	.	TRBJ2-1	CASSYGGAGYRAYNEQFF	TGTGCCAGCAGTTACGGTGGAGCGGGATATCGGGCCTACAATGAGCAGTTCTTC
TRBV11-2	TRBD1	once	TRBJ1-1	CASSWTGGRSTEAFF	TGTGCCAGCAGCTGGACAGGGGGCAGGAGCACTGAAGCTTTCTTT
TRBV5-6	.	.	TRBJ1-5	CASSPRSGTAVGPQHF	TGTGCCAGCAGCCCCAGGTCGGGTACAGCGGTGGGGCCCCAGCATTTT
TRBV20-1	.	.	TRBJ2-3	CSAAGDTQYF	TGCAGTGCAGCCGGAGATACGCAGTATTTT
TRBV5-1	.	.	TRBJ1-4	CASSSVGRDEKLFF	TGCGCCAGCAGCTCCGTTGGGAGGGATGAAAAACTGTTTTTT
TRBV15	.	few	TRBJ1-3	CATSRSFMAGGNTIYF	TGTGCCACCAGCAGATCATTCATGGCGGGGGGAAACACCATATATTTT
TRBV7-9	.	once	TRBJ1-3	CASSLAAGGNTIYF	TGTGCCAGCAGCTTAGCGGCAGGTGGAAACACCATATATTTT
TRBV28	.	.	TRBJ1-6	CASSQQVYNSPLHF	TGTGCCAGCAGCCAACAGGTTTATAATTCACCCCTCCACTTT
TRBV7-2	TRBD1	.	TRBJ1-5	CASSFDRGLSQPQHF	TGTGCCAGCAGCTTTGACAGGGGGCTATCTCAGCCCCAGCATTTT
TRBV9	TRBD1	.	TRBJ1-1	CASRQTGTANTEAFF	TGTGCCAGCAGACAAACCGGGACAGCGAACACTGAAGCTTTCTTT
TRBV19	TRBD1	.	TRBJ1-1	CASSRTGIQAEAFF	TGTGCCAGTAGTAGGACAGGGATCCAGGCTGAAGCTTTCTTT
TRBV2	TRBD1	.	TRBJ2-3	CASRGQGAGTDTQYF	TGTGCCAGCAGGGGACAGGGGGCTGGCACAGATACGCAGTATTTT
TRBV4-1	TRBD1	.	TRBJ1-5	CASSQQQGDNQPQHF	TGCGCCAGCAGTCAACAACAGGGGGACAATCAGCCCCAGCATTTT
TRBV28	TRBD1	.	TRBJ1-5	CASSFPQGALSNQPQHF	TGTGCCAGCAGTTTTCCCCAGGGGGCTTTAAGCAATCAGCCCCAGCATTTT
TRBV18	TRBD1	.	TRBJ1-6	CASSPGQGDLSSYNSPLHF	TGTGCCAGCTCACCGGGGCAGGGGGACTTGAGCTCCTATAATTCACCCCTCCACTTT
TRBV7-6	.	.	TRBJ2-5	CASSTTEETQYF	TGTGCCAGCAGCACGACGGAGGAGACCCAGTACTTC